In this sample, the clone carrying this TCR beta chain turned up a few times. Together with a sample-barcoded 5' primer, a J-beta primer mix was included in a second PCR lasting roughly 6 to 12 cycles. In TCRdb, the 5' RACE reads were re-called with MiXCR into one record per CDR3 protein. The sample shows over 1,300,000 distinct CDR3 sequences, around 59% of them seen only once. Trimming cost V 4 bases and J 10 bases; bases outside gene matches: 15. The germline CDR1 and CDR2 sequences are SEHNR and FQNEAQ (reference sequence). This CDR3 is 16 amino acids long. This sample was taken from a study of blood T cells in healthy people across ages.

This clonotype originated in a man between 18 and 35 years old in good health. The chain uses TRBV7-9 and TRBJ2-3; 9 bases align to TRBD2. Sequencing was done on a sample of blood. In DNA, the CDR3 is TGTGCCAGCAGCTCCTCTTGGCGGGGGGGCTCCCGCTCGCAGTATTTT. Protein sequence: CASSSSWRGGSRSQYF.